These T cell receptor beta chains were read from a single sample in a study of PD-1 blockade in classical Hodgkin lymphoma. Repertoires were generated with immunoSEQ multiplex PCR, while TCRdb's copy carries only in-frame clones and drops some. The repertoire holds about 15,000 clones, around 86% seen once, with approximately 17% in the top ten. The material sequenced was CD8+ T cells from blood, taken before the fourth cycle of nivolumab. All receptors come from a human donor with classical Hodgkin lymphoma. The CDR3 runs from the conserved cysteine through the conserved F or W. D genes are given only for firm matches. Expanded clones are given a class, and other clones once, few, many or no size at all.

CDR3 DNA: TGCGCCAGCAGCCAAGTTCGCTTATACGAGCAGTACTTC
CDR3 protein: CASSQVRLYEQYF
D gene: .
J gene: TRBJ2-7
V gene: TRBV4-1
clone size: .

CDR3 DNA: TGTGCCAGCAGTTTTATAGAGGGAATCTTCTCTGGGGCCAACGTCCTGACTTTC
CDR3 protein: CASSFIEGIFSGANVLTF
D gene: .
J gene: TRBJ2-6
V gene: TRBV28
clone size: .

CDR3 DNA: TGTGCCAGCAGCGGGGAGAACACCGGGGAGCTGTTTTTT
CDR3 protein: CASSGENTGELFF
D gene: .
J gene: TRBJ2-2
V gene: TRBV13
clone size: .

CDR3 DNA: TGTGCCAGCAGCGGCGGCCAAGAGACCCAGTACTTC
CDR3 protein: CASSGGQETQYF
D gene: .
J gene: TRBJ2-5
V gene: TRBV28
clone size: .

CDR3 DNA: TGCGCCAGCAGCGAGGTAGCGGGAGATTTCTACGAGCAGTACTTC
CDR3 protein: CASSEVAGDFYEQYF
D gene: TRBD2
J gene: TRBJ2-7
V gene: TRBV4-1
clone size: .

CDR3 DNA: TGTGCCAGCTCACCAGATCGAGGGAATGAGCAGTTCTTC
CDR3 protein: CASSPDRGNEQFF
D gene: .
J gene: TRBJ2-1
V gene: TRBV18
clone size: .

CDR3 DNA: TGTGCCAGCTCACCACGTTTAGCAGGGAACACTGAAGCTTTCTTT
CDR3 protein: CASSPRLAGNTEAFF
D gene: .
J gene: TRBJ1-1
V gene: TRBV18
clone size: .

CDR3 DNA: TGTGCCAGCAGCTTAGGACTAGCCGAGCAGTACTTC
CDR3 protein: CASSLGLAEQYF
D gene: TRBD2
J gene: TRBJ2-7
V gene: TRBV7-9
clone size: once

CDR3 DNA: TGTGCCAGCAGCTCCTTGTACAATGAGCAGTTCTTC
CDR3 protein: CASSSLYNEQFF
D gene: .
J gene: TRBJ2-1
V gene: TRBV7-8
clone size: .

CDR3 DNA: TGCGCCAGCAGCCAGTCCCCGGGACAGGGGGGACTGGGCGAGCAGTACTTC
CDR3 protein: CASSQSPGQGGLGEQYF
D gene: TRBD1
J gene: TRBJ2-7
V gene: TRBV4-1
clone size: .

CDR3 DNA: TGTGCCAGCAGCCATACCCAAGAGACCCAGTACTTC
CDR3 protein: CASSHTQETQYF
D gene: .
J gene: TRBJ2-5
V gene: TRBV14
clone size: once

CDR3 DNA: TGTGCCAGCAGCTTAGCCCGGGACTACGAAGATACGCAGTATTTT
CDR3 protein: CASSLARDYEDTQYF
D gene: TRBD2
J gene: TRBJ2-3
V gene: TRBV7-2
clone size: .

CDR3 DNA: TGTGCCAGCAGTGAGCTGACAACTAATGAAAAACTGTTTTTT
CDR3 protein: CASSELTTNEKLFF
D gene: .
J gene: TRBJ1-4
V gene: TRBV6-1
clone size: .

CDR3 DNA: TGTGCCAGTAAGCCTCTAGAGAGCTCCTACAATGAGCAGTTCTTC
CDR3 protein: CASKPLESSYNEQFF
D gene: .
J gene: TRBJ2-1
V gene: TRBV19
clone size: .

CDR3 DNA: TGTGCCAGTACCCCCTTCGGAGGGAACACTGAAGCTTTCTTT
CDR3 protein: CASTPFGGNTEAFF
D gene: .
J gene: TRBJ1-1
V gene: TRBV19
clone size: .

CDR3 DNA: TGTGCCAGTAGTATAGCGAATCAGGGCTACGAGCAGTACTTC
CDR3 protein: CASSIANQGYEQYF
D gene: .
J gene: TRBJ2-7
V gene: TRBV19
clone size: .

CDR3 DNA: TGTGCCAGCAGCTTAGATCCGGGACAGGGTTACGAGCAGTACTTC
CDR3 protein: CASSLDPGQGYEQYF
D gene: TRBD1
J gene: TRBJ2-7
V gene: TRBV28
clone size: .

CDR3 DNA: TGTGCCAGCACCCTTGGCTATGAGCAGTTCTTC
CDR3 protein: CASTLGYEQFF
D gene: .
J gene: TRBJ2-1
V gene: TRBV27
clone size: few

CDR3 DNA: TGTGCCAGCAGCTACCCGGGCTGGGAGACCCAGTACTTC
CDR3 protein: CASSYPGWETQYF
D gene: .
J gene: TRBJ2-5
V gene: TRBV7-9
clone size: .

CDR3 DNA: TGTGCCAGCAGCGAGGCCCCCGGAGGCGGGGCCAAAAACATTCAGTACTTC
CDR3 protein: CASSEAPGGGAKNIQYF
D gene: .
J gene: TRBJ2-4
V gene: TRBV9
clone size: .

CDR3 DNA: TGCGCCAGCAGTGGGGTGCTTTGGAATGAGCAGTTCTTC
CDR3 protein: CASSGVLWNEQFF
D gene: .
J gene: TRBJ2-1
V gene: TRBV10-1
clone size: .

CDR3 DNA: TGTGCCAGCAGCTTGTTGGATTTCTTCAATGAGCAGTTCTTC
CDR3 protein: CASSLLDFFNEQFF
D gene: .
J gene: TRBJ2-1
V gene: TRBV11-2
clone size: .

CDR3 DNA: TGTGCCACCAGCAGAGATCTTCCACTAGCGGGAGTAGAGACCCAGTACTTC
CDR3 protein: CATSRDLPLAGVETQYF
D gene: TRBD2
J gene: TRBJ2-5
V gene: TRBV15
clone size: .

CDR3 DNA: TGTGCCAGCAGTTACTCGACTATCCCGGCAGATACGCAGTATTTT
CDR3 protein: CASSYSTIPADTQYF
D gene: .
J gene: TRBJ2-3
V gene: TRBV27
clone size: once

CDR3 DNA: TGTGCCAGCACCACCGTGGGCGGGAGATCCGGGGAGCTGTTTTTT
CDR3 protein: CASTTVGGRSGELFF
D gene: TRBD2
J gene: TRBJ2-2
V gene: TRBV11-2
clone size: .

CDR3 DNA: TGTGCCAGCAGCTTAAGCGGGACAGCTTACAATGAGCAGTTCTTC
CDR3 protein: CASSLSGTAYNEQFF
D gene: .
J gene: TRBJ2-1
V gene: TRBV7-9
clone size: .

CDR3 DNA: TGTGCCAGCAGCTTTCTAGTGACTTATCGTGCGGAGACCCAGTACTTC
CDR3 protein: CASSFLVTYRAETQYF
D gene: .
J gene: TRBJ2-5
V gene: TRBV11-2
clone size: .

CDR3 DNA: TGTGCCAGCACAGACAGGGAGACCCAGTACTTC
CDR3 protein: CASTDRETQYF
D gene: .
J gene: TRBJ2-5
V gene: TRBV28
clone size: .

CDR3 DNA: TGCGCCAGCAGCAGGACTAGCGGGAGGGCCTTCGATGAGCAGTTCTTC
CDR3 protein: CASSRTSGRAFDEQFF
D gene: TRBD2
J gene: TRBJ2-1
V gene: TRBV4-1
clone size: .

CDR3 DNA: TGTGCCAGCAGTTTAACAGGGGAAGATACGCAGTATTTT
CDR3 protein: CASSLTGEDTQYF
D gene: TRBD1
J gene: TRBJ2-3
V gene: TRBV28
clone size: .

CDR3 DNA: TGTGCCAGTAGTCCCGGGACAGGGGGCTACGAGCAGTTCTTC
CDR3 protein: CASSPGTGGYEQFF
D gene: TRBD1
J gene: TRBJ2-1
V gene: TRBV19
clone size: .

CDR3 DNA: TGTGCCAGCAGTTTATCCGGGACAGGACGCTACGAGCAGTACTTC
CDR3 protein: CASSLSGTGRYEQYF
D gene: TRBD1
J gene: TRBJ2-7
V gene: TRBV27
clone size: few

CDR3 DNA: TGTGCCAGCAGCTTAGTTGAGTGGTGGACTAGCGGATACAATGAGCAGTTCTTC
CDR3 protein: CASSLVEWWTSGYNEQFF
D gene: TRBD2
J gene: TRBJ2-1
V gene: TRBV7-8
clone size: .

CDR3 DNA: TGTGCCACCAACCGGGGACCCTACAATGAGCAGTTCTTC
CDR3 protein: CATNRGPYNEQFF
D gene: .
J gene: TRBJ2-1
V gene: TRBV19
clone size: .

CDR3 DNA: TGTGCCAGCGGACCGATAGGGGGGTTCTACGAGCAGTACTTC
CDR3 protein: CASGPIGGFYEQYF
D gene: .
J gene: TRBJ2-7
V gene: TRBV27
clone size: .

CDR3 DNA: TGTGCCAGCAGTTCCCTCTTGTCTCCCCTCGGCTACGAGCAGTACTTC
CDR3 protein: CASSSLLSPLGYEQYF
D gene: .
J gene: TRBJ2-7
V gene: TRBV28
clone size: .

CDR3 DNA: TGTGCCAGCAGCTTGACGGCACAAGAGACCCAGTACTTC
CDR3 protein: CASSLTAQETQYF
D gene: .
J gene: TRBJ2-5
V gene: TRBV7-9
clone size: once

CDR3 DNA: TGTGCCAGCAGTTTCCCACGGGGCGTCGGGGCCCAGCATTTT
CDR3 protein: CASSFPRGVGAQHF
D gene: .
J gene: TRBJ1-5
V gene: TRBV28
clone size: .

CDR3 DNA: TGCGCCAGCAGTCCGGGACAGATTAATGAAAAACTGTTTTTT
CDR3 protein: CASSPGQINEKLFF
D gene: TRBD1
J gene: TRBJ1-4
V gene: TRBV10-2
clone size: .

CDR3 DNA: TGTGCTAGTGGTCACATAAACAATGAGCAGTTCTTC
CDR3 protein: CASGHINNEQFF
D gene: .
J gene: TRBJ2-1
V gene: TRBV12-5
clone size: .

CDR3 DNA: TGTGCCAGCAGCTCAGGGTACCCGGAAGCTTTCTTT
CDR3 protein: CASSSGYPEAFF
D gene: .
J gene: TRBJ1-1
V gene: TRBV7-9
clone size: .